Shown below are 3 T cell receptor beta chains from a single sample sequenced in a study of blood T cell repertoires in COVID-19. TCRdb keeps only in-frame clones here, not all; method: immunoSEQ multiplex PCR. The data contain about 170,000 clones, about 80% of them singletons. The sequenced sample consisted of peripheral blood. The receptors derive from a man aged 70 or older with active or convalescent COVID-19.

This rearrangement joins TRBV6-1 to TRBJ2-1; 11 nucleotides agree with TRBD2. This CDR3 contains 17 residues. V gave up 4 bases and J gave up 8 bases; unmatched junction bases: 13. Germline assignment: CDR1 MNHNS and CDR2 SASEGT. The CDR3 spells CASSVHLRLAGKDEQFF. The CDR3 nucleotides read TGTGCCAGCAGTGTCCACCTCAGACTAGCGGGAAAGGATGAGCAGTTCTTC.

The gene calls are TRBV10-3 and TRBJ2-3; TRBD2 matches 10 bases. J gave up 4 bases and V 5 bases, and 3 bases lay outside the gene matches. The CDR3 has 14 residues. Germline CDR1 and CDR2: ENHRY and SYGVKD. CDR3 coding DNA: TGTGCCATCAGTCTAGCGGGAGTATCAGATACGCAGTATTTT. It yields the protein CAISLAGVSDTQYF.

The CDR3 loop reads CASSQAGTSGRGEQYF. The CDR3 nucleotides are TGCGCCAGCAGCCAAGCCGGGACTAGCGGGAGGGGCGAGCAGTACTTC. This sequence joins TRBV4-3 and TRBJ2-7; TRBD2 aligns across 16 bases. The CDR3 sequence is 16 residues long. Germline CDR1 LGHNA, CDR2 YSLEER. With V trimmed by 1 base and J by 6 bases, 3 bases remained unmatched.